The clone carrying this T cell receptor beta chain was detected a few times. The antigen remains unidentified. The record originates from a study of glioma-infiltrating T cells. Whole-study context: Samples included WHO grade II oligodendrogliomas or astrocytomas and initial-diagnosis grade IV glioblastomas.

TCR alpha and beta CDR3 regions were amplified from RNA using iRepertoire nested multiplex PCR. TCRdb reanalysed the multiplex PCR reads using MiXCR and keeps one entry per CDR3 protein. Of 300,000 to 400,000 distinct CDR3 sequences in the sample, roughly 41% were seen once. Study-level findings and limits: Non-neoplastic patients had below-expected tissue-blood divergence, while all gliomas exceeded expectation.

The V gene lost 3 bases and the J gene lost 3 bases, with 18 bases spanning the gap. CDR3 length: 16 amino acids. CDR1 and CDR2 (germline): MDHEN, SYDVKM. The sequencing input was glioma tissue, nonneoplastic brain tissue, or PBMCs (not recorded which). The origin of this receptor is a human donor with low-grade glioma or glioblastoma, undergoing nonglioma brain surgery, or in good health (not recorded which). The V call is TRBV28, the J call TRBJ2-7; D ambiguous. CDR3 sequence reads: CASSFKLGDKGYEQYF. DNA of the CDR3: TGTGCCAGCAGTTTTAAGTTGGGCGACAAGGGCTACGAGCAGTACTTC.